A single sample gave rise to the 2 T cell receptor beta chains below, sequenced in a study of blood T cell repertoires in COVID-19. Clones were sequenced by immunoSEQ multiplex PCR, and TCRdb holds only the in-frame ones, with some missing. The sample consists of around 67,000 clones, over 80% of them appearing once. Material: peripheral blood. The receptors derive from a man aged 45-65 years with active COVID-19.

The chain couples TRBV28 to TRBJ1-2; D may be TRBD1 (5 bases). V dropped 6 bases and J dropped 5 bases, with 13 bases sitting between them. The CDR3 is 13 amino acids. Germline values: CDR1 MDHEN, CDR2 SYDVKM. CDR3 coding DNA: TGTGCCAGCAGCCGTAACCGGGGGTATGGCTACACCTTC. As protein: CASSRNRGYGYTF.

This clone was detected only once. The V call is TRBV11-1, the J call TRBJ2-1, with TRBD2 identical over 9 bases. This CDR3 spans 14 amino acids. From germline, CDR1 is SGHAT and CDR2 FQDESV (reference sequence). With 4 bases clipped from V and 6 bases from J, the junction kept 4 bases outside the gene matches. The CDR3 nucleotides read TGTGCCAGCAGCTATAGCGGGAGTTTCAATGAGCAGTTCTTC. Encoded protein: CASSYSGSFNEQFF.